This passage covers 8 T cell receptor beta chains from one sample sequenced in a study of Tregs in tolerant kidney transplant recipients. Mixed chimerism was transient after nonmyeloablative marrow transplants from related graft donors. Using immunoSEQ multiplex PCR, the repertoire was profiled, and TCRdb retains in-frame clones only, with some absent. Its listing shows roughly 15,000 clones. The sequencing here drew on CD8+ T cells from blood (PBMCs), taken 6 months after the transplant. Every receptor here comes from a human patient who received a combined kidney and bone marrow transplant. A subset of T cells may come from the graft donor.

About this clone: The CDR3 end falls 3 residues outside the read, so it is completed with the germline J gene. The genes are TRBV2 and TRBJ2-1; 9 bases are a match to TRBD2. V lost 10 bases, J lost 8 bases, and 9 bases stayed unmatched. This CDR3 comprises 13 residues. The germline V gene has CDR1 SNHLY and CDR2 FYNNEI. CDR3 bases read: TGTGCCACATTAGCGGGAGCGGGCGATGAG. It yields the protein CATLAGAGDE. The entire CDR3 protein is CATLAGAGDEQFF.

Concerning this clone: The DNA ends 3 residues before the CDR3 does, and the rest of the CDR3 is filled in from the germline J gene. The chain couples TRBV7-6 to TRBJ1-2, with D perhaps matching TRBD1 (5 bases). This CDR3 spans 16 amino acids. CDR1 is SGHVS, CDR2 FNYEAQ, per germline. V was clipped by 4 bases and J by 6 bases, with 21 bases between them. Partial CDR3 DNA: TGTGCCAGCAGCTCAGTAAGAGCGGGGCCCACCCATGGC. It is translated as CASSSVRAGPTHG. The CDR3 in its entirety is CASSSVRAGPTHGYTF.

With regard to this clone: The read gets to within 3 residues of the CDR3 end, and the germline J gene fills in the rest. This sequence joins TRBV18 and TRBJ2-2; D unclear. This CDR3 has 12 amino acids. The V and J ends lost 0 bases and 6 bases respectively, with 2 bases between them. CDR1 and CDR2 (germline): KGHSH, LQKENI. CDR3 loop: CASSPPAGELFF. CDR3 bases read: TGTGCCAGCTCACCACCCGCCGGGGAG. Variable domain in full (rest from reference TRBV18 and TRBJ2-2): NAGVMQNPRHLVRRRGQEARLRCSPMKGHSHVYWYRQLPEEGLKFMVYLQKENIIDESGMPKERFSAEFPKEGPSILRIQQVVRGDSAAYFCASSPPAGELFFGEGSRLTVL.

Details on this clone: The CDR3 is cut off 3 residues early in the read; its end comes from the germline J gene. The chain employs TRBV6-1 and TRBJ1-4; D gene ambiguous. V was trimmed by 1 base and J by 1 base, leaving 4 bases between them. The CDR3 sequence is 14 residues long. Germline CDR1 reads MNHNS; CDR2 reads SASEGT. The covered CDR3 bases are TGTGCCAGCAGTGAAGACGGAACTAATGAAAAA. Protein product: CASSEDGTNEK. The whole CDR3 region reads CASSEDGTNEKLFF.

About this clone itself: The CDR3 extends 3 residues past the end of the read, so its final part is completed from the germline J gene. This rearrangement joins TRBV7-6 to TRBJ1-2; no clear D. The CDR3 has 16 amino acids. The germline gives CDR1 SGHVS, CDR2 FNYEAQ. The sequenced part of the CDR3 DNA is TGTGCCAGCAGCCCAACACTGGTGGGCTCCTACAATGAC. Its translation is CASSPTLVGSYND. Given in full, the CDR3 is CASSPTLVGSYNDYTF.

Turning to this clone: The read finishes 3 residues shy of the CDR3 end, and the germline J gene is used to complete it. V usage is TRBV7-6 and J usage is TRBJ2-5; D uncertain. V lost 1 base to trimming and J lost 2 bases, with 8 bases between them. Germline V CDR1 and CDR2: SGHVS, FNYEAQ. The CDR3 totals 14 residues. The covered CDR3 bases are TGTGCCAGCAGCTTAGATGGCGGACAAGAGACC. Translation: CASSLDGGQET. The whole CDR3 sequence reads CASSLDGGQETQYF.

On this clone: Read sequence stops 3 residues before the CDR3 end, and the germline J gene provides the missing end. This sequence joins TRBV7-6 and TRBJ2-2; 8 nucleotides agree with TRBD2. Germline assignment: CDR1 SGHVS and CDR2 FNYEAQ. V was clipped by 1 base and J by 4 bases; unmatched bases: 5. The CDR3 is 16 residues long. Partial CDR3 DNA: TGTGCCAGCAGCTTAGGACGGGGGGGGGCCACCGGGGAG. Amino acids: CASSLGRGGATGE. The whole CDR3 is CASSLGRGGATGELFF.

CDR3 DNA, as far as it was read: TGTGCCAGCAGCTTAGAAGGGGGTGGGCTCTACGAG. It yields the protein CASSLEGGGLYE. In full, the CDR3 is CASSLEGGGLYEQYF. This chain uses TRBV11-2 with TRBJ2-7; D is possibly TRBD1 (6 bases). The read finishes 3 residues shy of the CDR3 end, and the germline J gene is used to complete it. The CDR3 runs 15 residues. Trimming stripped 0 bases from V and 3 bases from J, with 12 bases between. Germline V CDR1 and CDR2: SGHAT, FQNNGV.